These 16 T cell receptor beta chains were all obtained from the same sample, sequenced in a study of cytomegalovirus exposure and HLA in healthy donors. The PCR contained 60 Vbeta and 13 Jbeta primers. The assay was immunoSEQ multiplex PCR, and TCRdb's table has in-frame clones only and misses some. This sample has over 150,000 clones; around 80% occur once, and the top ten carry 1%. Sequences were obtained from PBMCs. The source is a woman in her forties or fifties in good health and CMV-seropositive.

The J gene is TRBJ1-4, the V gene TRBV30; D perhaps matches TRBD1 (5 bases). The V gene lost 4 bases and the J gene lost 5 bases, with 14 bases spanning the gap. The germline V gene encodes CDR1 GTSNPN and CDR2 SVGIG (reference sequence). The CDR3 has 14 amino acids. The DNA for the CDR3 is TGTGCCTGGACCCGAACGGGGGTCAATGAAAAACTGTTTTTT. Protein sequence: CAWTRTGVNEKLFF. The full variable domain, rest sourced from reference TRBV30 and TRBJ1-4, is SQTIHQWPATLVQPVGSPLSLECTVEGTSNPNLYWYRQAAGRGLQLLFYSVGIGQISSEVPQNLSASRPQDRQFILSSKKLLLSDSGFYLCAWTRTGVNEKLFFGSGTQLSVL.

The chain is built from TRBV5-5 and TRBJ1-1; D not certain. CDR1 and CDR2 from the germline V gene are SGHKS and YYEKEE (reference sequence). V lost 1 base and J 0 bases, leaving 7 bases between the germline ends. The CDR3 has 14 amino acids. CDR3 sequence (DNA): TGTGCCAGCAGCTTGAGGGAGGTGAACACTGAAGCTTTCTTT. This encodes CASSLREVNTEAFF.

The rearrangement joins TRBV30 to TRBJ1-2, with 7 positions matching TRBD1. The V segment lost 1 base and the J segment 7 bases; nucleotides outside the gene matches: 12. Germline V gene data show CDR1 as GTSNPN and CDR2 as SVGIG (reference sequence). The CDR3 is 15 residues long. CDR3 sequence: CAWSAHITGVGGYTF. CDR3 DNA sequence: TGTGCCTGGAGTGCCCACATAACAGGGGTCGGTGGCTACACCTTC.

This chain links TRBV19 with TRBJ2-5; tentative D call: TRBD2 (6 bases). V lost 5 bases and J 2 bases, leaving 9 bases between the germline ends. The CDR3 runs to 13 residues. Germline loops: CDR1 LNHDA, CDR2 SQIVND (reference sequence). The DNA for the CDR3 is TGTGCCAGTAGTTTGGGACTGCAAGAGACCCAGTACTTC. Translation gives CASSLGLQETQYF.

Only a few counts were recorded for this clone. This sequence joins TRBV10-3 and TRBJ2-4, with TRBD1 matching over 11 bases. Germline V CDR1 and CDR2: ENHRY, SYGVKD. The V gene end was trimmed by 4 bases and the J gene end by 4 bases; junction bases not matched to a gene: 0. The length of the CDR3 is 14 residues. The CDR3 DNA is TGTGCCATCAGTGGGGACAGGGGGAAAAACATTCAGTACTTC. Its translation is CAISGDRGKNIQYF.

This chain connects TRBV6-1 to TRBJ1-4; unclear D gene. The V gene lost 6 bases and the J gene lost 4 bases, with 12 bases spanning the gap. The CDR3 sequence is 14 residues long. The germline V gene has CDR1 MNHNS and CDR2 SASEGT. The CDR3 nucleotides are TGTGCCAGCAGCCGGGATAGCCTTAATGAAAAACTGTTTTTT. Translated, it gives CASSRDSLNEKLFF.

This clone occurred a few times. The chain carries TRBV9 and TRBJ1-4; 8 bases fit TRBD1. CDR1 SGDLS and CDR2 YYNGEE come from the germline V gene. CDR3 length equals 16 residues. The junction had 7 bases not matched to a gene; V was cut back by 3 bases and J by 3 bases. CDR3 bases: TGTGCCAGCAGCGCTACAGGGGGGCTTCCTAATGAAAAACTGTTTTTT. Translated, it gives CASSATGGLPNEKLFF. The variable domain in full, completed from reference TRBV9 and TRBJ1-4, reads DSGVTQTPKHLITATGQRVTLRCSPRSGDLSVYWYQQSLDQGLQFLIQYYNGEERAKGNILERFSAQQFPDLHSELNLSSLELGDSALYFCASSATGGLPNEKLFFGSGTQLSVL.

This clone came up a few times. The rearrangement uses TRBV6-6 and TRBJ1-2, with D uncertain. This CDR3 spans 12 amino acids. In germline, CDR1 is MNHNY, CDR2 SVGAGI (reference sequence). V was cut by 6 bases and J by 3 bases, with 8 bases left in between. The CDR3, as DNA: TGTGCCAGCAGAATCCGGGACTATGGCTACACCTTC. This codes for CASRIRDYGYTF.

The genes are TRBV7-9 and TRBJ2-7, with TRBD1 matching 7 bases. V lost 6 bases to trimming and J lost 3 bases; unmatched junction nucleotides: 5. Germline CDR1 reads SEHNR; CDR2 reads FQNEAQ (reference sequence). The CDR3 loop spans 13 amino acids. The CDR3 DNA sequence: TGTGCCAGCAGGGCCAACAGGGGCTACGAGCAGTACTTC. As protein: CASRANRGYEQYF.

V and J are TRBV15 and TRBJ1-2; 8 nucleotides agree with TRBD1. Germline V lookup: CDR1 LNHNV, CDR2 YYDKDF (reference sequence). The CDR3 runs 13 residues. V shed 6 bases, J shed 4 bases, and the junction held 4 bases outside the gene matches. CDR3 DNA: TGTGCCACCAGTTCGGACAGGGCCTATGGCTACACCTTC. It encodes CATSSDRAYGYTF.

The rearrangement links TRBV5-1 to TRBJ1-2; 7 bases are shared with TRBD1. The CDR3 runs 17 residues. The J segment lost 2 bases and the V segment lost 6 bases, leaving 16 bases of the junction unmatched. Germline-derived CDR1 and CDR2 are SGHRS and YFSETQ. CDR3 sequence reads: CASTDYRDRDTNYGYTF. For the CDR3, the DNA is TGCGCCAGCACCGACTACCGGGACAGAGATACCAACTATGGCTACACCTTC. Based on the CDR3 plus reference TRBV5-1 and TRBJ1-2, the full variable domain is KAGVTQTPRYLIKTRGQQVTLSCSPISGHRSVSWYQQTPGQGLQFLFEYFSETQRNKGNFPGRFSGRQFSNSRSEMNVSTLELGDSALYLCASTDYRDRDTNYGYTFGSGTRLTVV.

This clone was picked up a small number of times. The genes are TRBV19 and TRBJ1-2, with D unresolved. The CDR3 runs 13 residues. The V end lost 7 bases, the J end lost 0 bases, and 9 bases lay between the germline ends. Germline loops: CDR1 LNHDA, CDR2 SQIVND (reference sequence). In DNA, the CDR3 is TGTGCCAGTATTGGGAGACCTAACTATGGCTACACCTTC. Its protein is CASIGRPNYGYTF.

This chain connects TRBV9 to TRBJ2-5; TRBD2 matches at 11 bases. The CDR3 is made up of 15 amino acids. V lost 4 bases and J lost 2; bases outside the gene matches: 4. The germline V gene has CDR1 SGDLS and CDR2 YYNGEE. CDR3 DNA sequence: TGTGCCAGCAGCTCCCGGACTAGCGGGCAAGAGACCCAGTACTTC. Translated, it gives CASSSRTSGQETQYF.

This sequence joins TRBV11-3 and TRBJ2-2, with no clear D. There are 14 residues in the CDR3. Between the trimmed V and J ends, which lost 5 bases and 1 base, there was a span of 8 bases. Germline V gene sequence: CDR1 SGHNT, CDR2 YENEEA. The CDR3 spells CASSGQENTGELFF. The CDR3 DNA follows: TGTGCCAGCAGCGGGCAGGAGAACACCGGGGAGCTGTTTTTT.

This clone has a handful of counts. V and J are TRBV19 and TRBJ2-3, with TRBD1 matching over 7 bases. Germline V gene lookup returns CDR1 LNHDA and CDR2 SQIVND (reference sequence). This CDR3 has 16 amino acids. J gave up 3 bases and V 3 bases, and 9 bases lay outside the gene matches. The CDR3 sequence: CASSIRQGRRTDTQYF. In nucleotides, the CDR3 is TGTGCCAGTAGTATTCGACAGGGAAGGCGAACAGATACGCAGTATTTT. Full variable domain (remainder filled in from reference TRBV19 and TRBJ2-3): DGGITQSPKYLFRKEGQNVTLSCEQNLNHDAMYWYRQDPGQGLRLIYYSQIVNDFQKGDIAEGYSVSREKKESFPLTVTSAQKNPTAFYLCASSIRQGRRTDTQYFGPGTRLTVL.

The rearrangement links TRBV28 to TRBJ1-1; D perhaps matches TRBD1 (5 bases). This CDR3 has 12 amino acids. The germline V gene has CDR1 MDHEN and CDR2 SYDVKM. Trimming cost V 3 bases and J 10 bases, with 12 bases left between them. CDR3 sequence reads: CASSFKGQGAFF. For the CDR3, the DNA is TGTGCCAGCAGTTTTAAAGGGCAGGGAGCTTTCTTT.